This record looks at one TCR beta chain sequence and its context. Its antigen is undetermined. Time point meaning: pre-treatment sample, taken before nivolumab and TIL therapy. Most excised metastases sampled were pleural nodules or supraclavicular lymph nodes. Patients then received nivolumab; progressors got lymphodepletion, TIL and IL-2. Sequencing used immunoSEQ v3. Sequencing used immunoSEQ multiplex PCR; TCRdb keeps in-frame clones, though not all of them. The sample gives some 10,000 clones, 55% to 70% of which show up once; approximately 13% is in the top ten. Germline-derived CDR1 and CDR2 are MNHGY and SVAAGI. The V end lost 3 bases, the J end lost 0 bases, and 5 bases lay between the germline ends. CDR3 length: 13 residues. This entry belongs to a study of TIL therapy for anti-PD-1-resistant metastatic lung cancer. Across the whole study: Most patients had lung adenocarcinoma. Median tumor mutation burden was around 1.6 mutations per megabase. Study-level findings and limits: Many TIL product clones were absent from baseline tumor, suggesting clonal contraction.

The J gene is TRBJ1-2, the V gene TRBV6-9; D not resolved. The source material was tumor tissue, sampled at baseline. The sequence came from a person between 25 and 80 years old with non-small cell lung cancer. CDR3 amino acids: CASSYMTNYGYTF. The CDR3 region has the DNA TGTGCCAGCAGTTACATGACTAACTATGGCTACACCTTC.